One sample yielded the 27 T cell receptor beta chains listed below, sequenced in a study of blood T cell repertoires in COVID-19. The protocol was immunoSEQ multiplex PCR, while the TCRdb copy is restricted to in-frame clones and leaves out a portion. The repertoire holds roughly 100,000 clones, 82% seen once, with less than 11% in the top ten. The sequencing sample was made of peripheral blood. Every receptor here comes from a man between 70 and 80 years old with acute or convalescent COVID-19.

J is TRBJ2-1 and V is TRBV3-1 (or the pseudogene TRBV3-2), with D perhaps matching TRBD1 (6 bases). V dropped 4 bases and J dropped 6 bases, with 10 bases sitting between them. CDR3 length equals 13 residues. CDR1 is LGHDT, CDR2 YNNKEL, per germline (reference sequence). In DNA form, the CDR3 reads TGTGCCAGCAGCCTACAGGGAGTCAATGAGCAGTTCTTC. Its translation: CASSLQGVNEQFF.

The V call is TRBV5-6, the J call TRBJ1-2, with 9 bases identical to TRBD1. V lost 2 bases, J lost 8 bases, and 16 bases stayed unmatched. The CDR3 is 17 amino acids. Germline values: CDR1 SGHDT, CDR2 YYEEEE. The CDR3 protein is CASSLPGDTGTGLGYTF. DNA for the CDR3: TGTGCCAGCAGCTTACCAGGAGATACCGGGACAGGGCTCGGCTACACCTTC.

V and J are TRBV6-5 and TRBJ2-1; tentative D call: TRBD2 (5 bases). V was pared by 2 bases and J by 1 base, with 9 bases between. The length of the CDR3 is 15 residues. The germline CDR1 and CDR2 sequences are MNHEY and SVGAGI. The CDR3: CASSYERESYNEQFF. Here the CDR3 DNA reads TGTGCCAGCAGTTACGAGAGGGAGTCCTACAATGAGCAGTTCTTC.

The chain recombines TRBV27 with TRBJ2-5; D is perhaps TRBD1 (6 bases). This CDR3 is built from 16 residues. CDR1 MNHEY and CDR2 SMNVEV come from the germline V gene (reference sequence). Between the trimmed V and J ends, which lost 5 bases and 4 bases, there was a span of 20 bases. The CDR3 loop is CASSGFGQFAGETQYF. The DNA of the CDR3 is TGTGCCAGCAGTGGATTTGGACAGTTTGCGGGAGAGACCCAGTACTTC.

The chain couples TRBV4-3 to TRBJ2-3; TRBD2 is a possible D gene (6 bases). The ends were cut back, 0 bases at V and 3 bases at J, with 13 bases in the middle. The CDR3 is 16 amino acids. From germline, CDR1 is LGHNA and CDR2 YSLEER. The CDR3 region has the DNA TGCGCCAGCAGCCAAGATCTAGCGCCTTTAACAGATACGCAGTATTTT. It codes for CASSQDLAPLTDTQYF.

The rearrangement joins TRBV3-1 (or the pseudogene TRBV3-2) to TRBJ1-2, with D perhaps matching TRBD1 (6 bases). Trimming pared 4 bases from V and 3 bases from J, leaving 15 bases between. The V gene's germline CDR1 is LGHDT and CDR2 YNNKEL (reference sequence). This CDR3 is built from 15 residues. CDR3 coding DNA: TGTGCCAGCAGCCCAAGGGACAAAGGATACTATGGCTACACCTTC. It specifies CASSPRDKGYYGYTF.

The chain links TRBV15 to TRBJ2-7; maybe TRBD2 (6 bases). The CDR3 is 13 amino acids. The germline V gene has CDR1 LNHNV and CDR2 YYDKDF (reference sequence). The ends were cut back, 0 bases at V and 6 bases at J, with 9 bases in the middle. The CDR3 region has the DNA TGTGCCACCAGCAGAGATGGAGGGCTCGAGCAGTACTTC. It is translated as CATSRDGGLEQYF.

This clone was counted a few times. CDR3 loop: CAWREQNYGYTF. The CDR3 coding sequence is TGTGCCTGGAGAGAGCAAAACTATGGCTACACCTTC. The chain uses TRBV30 and TRBJ1-2; D unresolved. Germline V CDR1 and CDR2: GTSNPN, SVGIG (reference sequence). Trimming cost V 3 bases and J 2 bases, with 7 bases left between them. The CDR3 consists of 12 residues. Filled out from reference TRBV30 and TRBJ1-2, the complete variable domain reads SQTIHQWPATLVQPVGSPLSLECTVEGTSNPNLYWYRQAAGRGLQLLFYSVGIGQISSEVPQNLSASRPQDRQFILSSKKLLLSDSGFYLCAWREQNYGYTFGSGTRLTVV.

CDR3 residues: CASSTRTVFYEQYF. CDR3 coding DNA: TGTGCCAGCAGCACTCGGACAGTGTTCTACGAGCAGTACTTC. The rearrangement uses TRBV3-1 (or the pseudogene TRBV3-2) and TRBJ2-7; TRBD1 might be the D (6 bases). Between the trimmed V and J ends, which lost 5 bases and 3 bases, there was a span of 14 bases. The CDR3 extends over 14 amino acids. The germline V gene encodes CDR1 LGHDT and CDR2 YNNKEL (reference sequence).

The J gene is TRBJ1-1, the V gene TRBV7-6; D perhaps matches TRBD1 (6 bases). Germline CDR1 is SGHVS and CDR2 is FNYEAQ. Trimming took off 8 bases at V and 2 bases at J, with 21 bases between the two ends. The CDR3 sequence is 16 residues long. DNA for the CDR3: TGTGCCAGCTCCCGGGGGGGGGCACTGAGAAACACTGAAGCTTTCTTT. This gives the protein CASSRGGALRNTEAFF.

The rearrangement joins TRBV4-2 to TRBJ2-1; 13 nucleotides match TRBD2. CDR3 length: 15 amino acids. Germline loops: CDR1 LGHNA, CDR2 YNFKEQ. V shed 4 bases, J shed 9 bases, and the junction held 6 bases outside the gene matches. The CDR3 sequence is CASSPGTSGVGEQFF. Here the CDR3 DNA reads TGTGCCAGCAGCCCCGGGACTAGCGGGGTGGGTGAGCAGTTCTTC.

J is TRBJ2-1 and V is TRBV6-8; 15 bases fit TRBD2. There are 15 residues in the CDR3. CDR1 and CDR2 from the germline V gene are MNHGY and SAAAGT. With V trimmed by 6 bases and J by 5 bases, 2 bases remained unmatched. This CDR3 reads CASRGLAGGDNEQFF. The CDR3 nucleotides are TGTGCCAGCAGGGGACTAGCGGGGGGAGACAATGAGCAGTTCTTC.

CDR3 coding DNA: TGCGCCAGCAGCCTCAACGCGGCTAGCGGGTTAGGCTACGAGCAGTACTTC. Translated, it gives CASSLNAASGLGYEQYF. The chain has TRBV4-3 and TRBJ2-7; 8 bases agree with TRBD2. The CDR3 consists of 17 residues. The germline gives CDR1 LGHNA, CDR2 YSLEER. Trimming removed 4 bases from V and 3 bases from J; junction bases left unmatched: 14.

The rearrangement uses TRBV9 and TRBJ2-5, with 10 nucleotides matching TRBD2. The CDR3 is made up of 13 amino acids. Trimming cost V 2 bases and J 5 bases; bases outside gene matches: 0. Germline CDR1 reads SGDLS; CDR2 reads YYNGEE. The CDR3 reads CASSVGLAETQYF. In DNA form, the CDR3 reads TGTGCCAGCAGCGTGGGACTAGCGGAGACCCAGTACTTC.

The chain joins TRBV4-1 to TRBJ2-7, with a weak D call TRBD1 (6 bases). V was pared by 4 bases and J by 4 bases, with 14 bases between. Per germline, CDR1 MGHRA and CDR2 YSYEKL. This CDR3 is 14 amino acids long. CDR3 in amino acids: CASSLYETGYEQYF. CDR3 sequence (DNA): TGCGCCAGCAGCCTGTACGAGACAGGATACGAGCAGTACTTC.

About this clone: One end of the junction does not line up with germline, which may come from a read error. The chain has TRBV6-1 and TRBJ1-2; 8 bases agree with TRBD1. CDR3 length equals 17 residues. Germline V gene lookup returns CDR1 MNHNS and CDR2 SASEGT. The chain's CDR3 is CASNEAGQAVSGYGYTF. CDR3 bases: TGTGCCAGCAATGAAGCGGGACAGGCGGTTTCGGGCTATGGCTACACCTTC.

The genes are TRBV6-5 and TRBJ2-1; 8 bases match TRBD1. The CDR3 is 14 residues long. CDR1 is MNHEY and CDR2 is SVGAGI in the germline V gene. The V and J ends lost 6 bases and 5 bases, in that order; junction bases with no gene match: 6. For the CDR3, the DNA is TGTGCCAGCAGCCGGGACAGGTGGAACAATGAGCAGTTCTTC. Translation gives CASSRDRWNNEQFF.

This chain uses TRBV7-2 with TRBJ1-4, with 9 nucleotides matching TRBD1. V gave up 6 bases and J gave up 4 bases; unmatched junction bases: 6. The CDR3 totals 15 residues. Germline CDR1 and CDR2: SGHTA and FQGNSA. The CDR3 DNA reads TGTGCCAGCAGTGCCCGGACAGGGGTTAATGAAAAACTGTTTTTT. Translation: CASSARTGVNEKLFF. Full variable domain (rest looked up from reference TRBV7-2 and TRBJ1-4): GAGVSQSPSNKVTEKGKDVELRCDPISGHTALYWYRQSLGQGLEFLIYFQGNSAPDKSGLPSDRFSAERTGGSVSTLTIQRTQQEDSAVYLCASSARTGVNEKLFFGSGTQLSVL.

The gene calls are TRBV5-4 and TRBJ1-1; TRBD1 is a possible D gene (6 bases). The CDR3 is 15 amino acids. V lost 4 bases and J 4 bases, leaving 17 bases between the germline ends. Germline CDR1 SGHNT, CDR2 YYREEE (reference sequence). This chain's CDR3 is CASSPRGPVGTEAFF. The CDR3 coding sequence is TGTGCCAGCAGCCCCAGGGGACCGGTCGGCACTGAAGCTTTCTTT.

The V gene is TRBV6-5, the J gene TRBJ2-7; 11 bases agree with TRBD2. CDR1 is MNHEY and CDR2 is SVGAGI in the germline V gene. The CDR3 length is 15 residues. With V trimmed by 6 bases and J by 2 bases, 6 bases remained unmatched. This CDR3 reads CASRVGLAEPYEQYF. Here the CDR3 DNA reads TGTGCCAGCAGGGTGGGACTAGCGGAGCCCTACGAGCAGTACTTC.

This clone has just one count. The rearrangement joins TRBV4-3 to TRBJ1-2; D ambiguous. Germline CDR1 reads LGHNA; CDR2 reads YSLEER. This CDR3 is 14 amino acids long. Trimming took 3 bases from V and 4 from J, leaving 12 bases between them. CDR3 sequence (DNA): TGCGCCAGCAGCCAGGACTCAGGCGTCTATGGCTACACCTTC. Protein sequence: CASSQDSGVYGYTF.

The rearrangement uses TRBV6-2 or TRBV6-3 and TRBJ2-7; possible D gene TRBD1, 6 bases. Trimming stripped 0 bases from V and 2 bases from J, with 14 bases between. CDR1 and CDR2 from the germline V gene are MNHEY and SVGEGT. CDR3 size: 16 residues. CDR3 DNA: TGTGCCAGCAGTTACTCCAGGACAGAGAATACCTACGAGCAGTACTTC. This sequence encodes CASSYSRTENTYEQYF.

The V gene is TRBV5-1, the J gene TRBJ2-1, with D possibly matching TRBD2 (5 bases). Germline CDR1 SGHRS, CDR2 YFSETQ. The CDR3 extends over 14 amino acids. Trimming pared 3 bases from V and 6 bases from J, leaving 13 bases between. DNA of the CDR3: TGCGCCAGCAGCTCAATGTCGGGGTCCAATGAGCAGTTCTTC. Its translation: CASSSMSGSNEQFF.

In DNA, the CDR3 is TGTGCCAGCATTTCGGACAACTCCTACGAGCAGTACTTC. It codes for CASISDNSYEQYF. The chain recombines TRBV6-5 with TRBJ2-5; perhaps TRBD1 as D (5 bases). With the DNA end fitting TRBJ2-7 better, the J assignment may be wrong. CDR1 and CDR2 (germline): MNHEY, SVGAGI. CDR3 length: 13 residues.

The gene calls are TRBV25-1 and TRBJ1-1; no definite D call. V dropped 2 bases and J dropped 1 base, with 2 bases sitting between them. Germline V gives CDR1 MGHDK, CDR2 SYGVNS. CDR3 length equals 12 residues. The CDR3 region is CASSERNTEAFF. DNA of the CDR3: TGTGCCAGCAGTGAACGGAACACTGAAGCTTTCTTT.

This chain uses TRBV11-2 with TRBJ2-1; TRBD2 matches 13 bases. This CDR3 region has 15 residues. Trimming cost V 5 bases and J 10 bases; bases outside gene matches: 8. The germline V gene has CDR1 SGHAT and CDR2 FQNNGV. The CDR3 spells CASSTRLAGGREQFF. For the CDR3, the DNA is TGTGCCAGCAGCACGAGACTAGCGGGGGGCCGAGAGCAGTTCTTC.

The chain uses TRBV11-2 and TRBJ1-6; D uncertain. The CDR3 extends over 17 amino acids. Trimming removed 4 bases at V and 10 bases at J, with 23 bases between. Looked up from germline, CDR1 is SGHAT and CDR2 is FQNNGV. CDR3 in amino acids: CASSSPRPLRRGSPLHF. CDR3 nucleotides: TGTGCCAGCAGCTCTCCCCGGCCACTCCGGAGAGGATCACCCCTCCACTTT.